This T cell receptor beta chain is from a study of cytomegalovirus exposure and HLA in healthy donors. Whole-study context: From donors who were HLA-typed, an early data release held around 85 million unique TCRs. The study, taken as a whole, reports: Three CMV-associated chains proved CMV antigen-specific in vitro. Later analysis identified several of the most significant clusters that appeared linked to common viral pathogens.

On this clone itself: What it recognizes is unknown.

This CDR3 contains 16 residues. Germline V gene data show CDR1 as MNHNS and CDR2 as SASEGT. V gave up 1 base and J gave up 1 base, with 12 bases separating them. 13 Jbeta primers and 60 Vbeta primers were used for the PCR. The assay was immunoSEQ multiplex PCR, and TCRdb's table has in-frame clones only and misses some. In the table there are under 200,000 clones, about 80% of which are singletons. Sequenced sample: PBMCs. This sequence joins TRBV6-1 and TRBJ2-3; TRBD1 is a possible D gene (7 bases). This TCR derives from a woman in her fifties or sixties in good health and CMV-seronegative. CDR3 residues: CASSEDRGGGTDTQYF. For the CDR3, the DNA is TGTGCCAGCAGTGAAGACAGGGGAGGAGGCACAGATACGCAGTATTTT.